The 30 T cell receptor beta chains below were found in one sample sequenced in a study of blood T cell repertoires in COVID-19. TCRdb's table, derived via immunoSEQ multiplex PCR, lists solely in-frame clones and lacks some. The table records roughly 45,000 clones, 87% of them present only once. The sequencing input was peripheral blood. The receptors were sampled from a man aged 55 to 70 with active COVID-19.

This chain joins TRBV7-9 and TRBJ2-5; 9 bases are a match to TRBD2. Germline V CDR1 and CDR2: SEHNR, FQNEAQ (reference sequence). This CDR3 region has 14 residues. Trimming took 5 bases from V and 1 from J; bases not matched to a gene: 2. The CDR3 region is CASSHSGSQETQYF. CDR3 in DNA: TGTGCCAGCAGCCATAGCGGGAGCCAAGAGACCCAGTACTTC.

The CDR3 DNA sequence: TGTGCCAGCAGTTGGGAGTTGGGCTACGAGCAGTACTTC. It codes for CASSWELGYEQYF. The chain joins TRBV6-5 to TRBJ2-7; tentative D call: TRBD2 (5 bases). The V gene's germline CDR1 is MNHEY and CDR2 SVGAGI. Deletions cut 4 bases from V and 3 bases from J, with 10 bases between. The length of the CDR3 is 13 residues.

CDR3 amino acids: CASSLKGASTDTQYF. CDR3 DNA: TGTGCCAGCAGTTTGAAGGGGGCTAGCACAGATACGCAGTATTTT. J is TRBJ2-3 and V is TRBV28, with 7 positions matching TRBD1. CDR1 MDHEN and CDR2 SYDVKM come from the germline V gene. The CDR3 runs 15 residues. J gave up 0 bases and V 3 bases, and 3 bases lay outside the gene matches.

The rearrangement links TRBV28 to TRBJ2-1; 7 bases are a match to TRBD1. In germline, CDR1 is MDHEN, CDR2 SYDVKM. CDR3 size: 14 residues. Trimming cost V 4 bases and J 8 bases; bases outside gene matches: 8. CDR3 in amino acids: CASSSPGTADEQFF. The CDR3 DNA is TGTGCCAGCAGTTCGCCCGGGACAGCAGATGAGCAGTTCTTC.

This chain joins TRBV5-6 and TRBJ2-7; TRBD2 aligns across 8 bases. The junction had 11 bases not matched to a gene; V was cut back by 3 bases and J by 12 bases. The germline gives CDR1 SGHDT, CDR2 YYEEEE. The CDR3 loop spans 13 amino acids. CDR3 protein: CASSSRFSGAPYF. The CDR3 nucleotides are TGTGCCAGCAGCTCGAGGTTTAGCGGGGCTCCGTACTTC.

A single count supports this clone. V is TRBV19 and J is TRBJ1-5, with TRBD1 matching 7 bases. This CDR3 comprises 14 residues. J gave up 7 bases and V 6 bases, and 9 bases lay outside the gene matches. The germline CDR1 and CDR2 sequences are LNHDA and SQIVND (reference sequence). As DNA, the CDR3 is TGTGCCAGTAGCACCACAGGGGATGGGCAGCCCCAGCATTTT. Residues: CASSTTGDGQPQHF.

The chain combines TRBV19 with TRBJ2-2; 11 bases agree with TRBD2. The CDR3 spans 14 residues. After removal of 10 bases from V and 0 bases from J, the junction contained 1 base not matched to a gene. Looked up from germline, CDR1 is LNHDA and CDR2 is SQIVND (reference sequence). The DNA of the CDR3 is TGTGCCACGGGACTAGCGGCGAACACCGGGGAGCTGTTTTTT. It codes for CATGLAANTGELFF.

This rearrangement joins TRBV9 to TRBJ1-4; D is unclear. CDR1 is SGDLS and CDR2 is YYNGEE in the germline V gene. The ends were cut back, 0 bases at V and 4 bases at J, with 7 bases in the middle. This CDR3 region has 14 residues. The CDR3 DNA sequence: TGTGCCAGCAGCGTAGGGGAGTTTAATGAAAAACTGTTTTTT. Translating it yields CASSVGEFNEKLFF.

The DNA of the CDR3 is TGTGCCAGCAGTGAAGGGCAAGACTATGGCTACACCTTC. It encodes CASSEGQDYGYTF. This chain joins TRBV2 and TRBJ1-2; D ambiguous. This CDR3 is built from 13 residues. The V end was cut by 1 base, the J end by 3 bases, with 6 bases between. Germline CDR1 SNHLY, CDR2 FYNNEI.

This chain uses TRBV19 with TRBJ2-1, with D perhaps TRBD1 (7 bases). The germline CDR1 and CDR2 sequences are LNHDA and SQIVND (reference sequence). The CDR3 length is 15 residues. V lost 5 bases and J 6 bases, leaving 17 bases between the germline ends. The chain's CDR3 is CASSVQGGGINEQFF. For the CDR3, the DNA is TGTGCCAGTAGTGTCCAGGGGGGTGGTATCAATGAGCAGTTCTTC.

In its sample, this clone was seen once. The chain employs TRBV19 and TRBJ2-3, with D possibly matching TRBD1 (6 bases). Germline V gene data show CDR1 as LNHDA and CDR2 as SQIVND (reference sequence). The CDR3 contains 17 residues. Between the trimmed V and J ends, which lost 7 bases and 3 bases, there was a span of 23 bases. The CDR3 region is CASTASVTGSPTDTQYF. CDR3 sequence (DNA): TGTGCCAGTACCGCATCAGTTACAGGGTCACCTACAGATACGCAGTATTTT.

The chain links TRBV27 to TRBJ1-2; TRBD1 matches at 11 bases. The CDR3 is made up of 14 amino acids. V shed 6 bases, J shed 7 bases, and the junction held 7 bases outside the gene matches. Germline values: CDR1 MNHEY, CDR2 SMNVEV (reference sequence). The CDR3 spells CASRRTGGAGGYTF. CDR3 nucleotide sequence: TGTGCCAGCAGAAGGACAGGGGGCGCAGGTGGCTACACCTTC.

V usage is TRBV19 and J usage is TRBJ2-2; 10 bases line up with TRBD1. J lost 5 bases, V lost 5 bases, and 5 bases had no gene match. Germline values: CDR1 LNHDA, CDR2 SQIVND (reference sequence). The CDR3 has 15 amino acids. CDR3 amino acids: CASSAMGQGTGELFF. The CDR3, as DNA: TGTGCCAGTAGTGCAATGGGACAGGGGACCGGGGAGCTGTTTTTT.

The rearrangement links TRBV5-4 to TRBJ2-5, with D perhaps matching TRBD2 (6 bases). Trimming cost V 5 bases and J 1 base, with 9 bases left between them. The germline CDR1 and CDR2 sequences are SGHNT and YYREEE (reference sequence). CDR3 length equals 13 residues. The chain's CDR3 is CASRPGGQETQYF. In DNA, the CDR3 is TGTGCCAGCAGGCCCGGGGGCCAAGAGACCCAGTACTTC.

This clone turned up a few times. The chain carries TRBV10-1 and TRBJ1-1, with D maybe TRBD1 (5 bases). The V end lost 9 bases, the J end lost 5 bases, and 16 bases lay between the germline ends. Looked up from germline, CDR1 is WNHNN and CDR2 is SYGVQD (reference sequence). The CDR3 spans 13 residues. The CDR3 reads CASPGAVETEAFF. CDR3 DNA sequence: TGCGCCAGTCCTGGGGCCGTCGAGACTGAAGCTTTCTTT.

The genes are TRBV2 and TRBJ2-7; TRBD1 might be the D (6 bases). The CDR3 extends over 14 amino acids. Germline V gene data show CDR1 as SNHLY and CDR2 as FYNNEI. V was cut by 6 bases and J by 2 bases, with 14 bases left in between. CDR3 amino acids: CASRGTHPTYEQYF. The CDR3 bases are TGTGCCAGCAGAGGGACACATCCAACCTACGAGCAGTACTTC.

The chain uses TRBV11-3 and TRBJ2-3; TRBD1 might be the D (5 bases). The germline V gene has CDR1 SGHNT and CDR2 YENEEA. V lost 2 bases and J 5 bases, leaving 11 bases between the germline ends. The CDR3 contains 14 residues. CDR3 coding DNA: TGTGCCAGCAGCTTATCGACTCAGGGAGATACGCAGTATTTT. Its translation: CASSLSTQGDTQYF.

The CDR3 DNA reads TGTGCCAGCAGCCAAGATACCCTCTTGAGGGATACGCAGTATTTT. Protein sequence: CASSQDTLLRDTQYF. The chain recombines TRBV3-1 (or the pseudogene TRBV3-2) with TRBJ2-3; D remains ambiguous. This CDR3 contains 15 residues. Trimming shortened V by 0 bases and J by 6 bases, and 13 bases separated the two germline ends. Germline V gene sequence: CDR1 LGHDT, CDR2 YNNKEL (reference sequence).

This sequence joins TRBV29-1 and TRBJ2-1; 12 bases are a match to TRBD2. The junction had 7 bases not matched to a gene; V was cut back by 3 bases and J by 7 bases. CDR3 size: 15 residues. Per germline, CDR1 SQVTM and CDR2 ANQGSEA. The CDR3 DNA reads as TGCAGCGTTGACCTAGCGGGGGGGTCCCTGAATGAGCAGTTCTTC. This encodes CSVDLAGGSLNEQFF.

This clone was seen once. This rearrangement joins TRBV5-1 to TRBJ2-7; 11 bases fit TRBD2. This CDR3 contains 14 residues. The V gene end was trimmed by 4 bases and the J gene end by 3 bases; junction bases not matched to a gene: 3. CDR1 is SGHRS, CDR2 YFSETQ, per germline. The CDR3 DNA sequence: TGCGCCAGCAGCCCCACTAGCGGGAGCTACGAGCAGTACTTC. This codes for CASSPTSGSYEQYF.

The J gene is TRBJ2-7, the V gene TRBV9, with 11 bases lining up with TRBD2. The CDR3 length is 14 residues. V shed 4 bases, J shed 2 bases, and the junction held 2 bases outside the gene matches. Germline-derived CDR1 and CDR2 are SGDLS and YYNGEE. The CDR3 loop reads CASSFSGGAYEQYF. The CDR3 DNA is TGTGCCAGCAGCTTTAGCGGGGGGGCCTACGAGCAGTACTTC.

The chain uses TRBV5-1 and TRBJ1-2; D might be TRBD1 (6 bases). The V end lost 4 bases, the J end lost 0 bases, and 13 bases lay between the germline ends. The CDR3 is 15 amino acids. Germline V gives CDR1 SGHRS, CDR2 YFSETQ. The CDR3 sequence: CASSIRTDANYGYTF. CDR3 nucleotides: TGCGCCAGCAGCATCCGGACAGACGCTAACTATGGCTACACCTTC.

This clone was counted only a few times. This sequence joins TRBV5-8 and TRBJ2-4; no reliable D call. V shed 6 bases and J shed 11 bases, with 9 bases lying between them. This CDR3 has 10 amino acids. Germline V lookup: CDR1 SGHTS, CDR2 YDEGEE. CDR3 loop: CASNYPVQYF. The CDR3 DNA follows: TGTGCCAGCAACTATCCCGTTCAGTACTTC.

About this clone: Other nucleotide sequences from this sample produce the same CDR3. The chain employs TRBV28 and TRBJ1-4; D gene unclear. The CDR3 is 13 residues long. V was pared by 3 bases and J by 4 bases, with 6 bases between. CDR1 and CDR2 from the germline V gene are MDHEN and SYDVKM. The CDR3 is CASSFSGNEKLFF. Written as DNA, the CDR3 is TGTGCCAGCAGTTTTTCGGGTAATGAAAAACTGTTTTTT.

This chain uses TRBV2 with TRBJ2-2; 9 nucleotides align to TRBD2. The CDR3 runs 15 residues. Germline V gene lookup returns CDR1 SNHLY and CDR2 FYNNEI. The V segment lost 5 bases and the J segment 7 bases; nucleotides outside the gene matches: 8. CDR3 in DNA: TGTGCCAGCAGTCAGGCGGGGGGGCGAAGCGGGGAGCTGTTTTTT. As protein: CASSQAGGRSGELFF.

V usage is TRBV7-2 and J usage is TRBJ2-2; TRBD2 is a possible D gene (6 bases). V lost 5 bases, J lost 7 bases, and 8 bases lay in between. The CDR3 has 12 amino acids. Germline V gene lookup returns CDR1 SGHTA and CDR2 FQGNSA. CDR3 DNA sequence: TGTGCCAGCAGCACCGGGGGCGGGGAGCTGTTTTTT. Protein product: CASSTGGGELFF. Using reference TRBV7-2 and TRBJ2-2 for the parts outside the CDR3, the full variable domain is GAGVSQSPSNKVTEKGKDVELRCDPISGHTALYWYRQSLGQGLEFLIYFQGNSAPDKSGLPSDRFSAERTGGSVSTLTIQRTQQEDSAVYLCASSTGGGELFFGEGSRLTVL.

V is TRBV11-2 and J is TRBJ2-7, with D possibly matching TRBD2 (6 bases). The CDR3 spans 14 residues. Germline CDR1 reads SGHAT; CDR2 reads FQNNGV. V lost 5 bases and J 6 bases, leaving 17 bases between the germline ends. CDR3 coding DNA: TGTGCCAGCAGCCCAGTGGCTAGCGCGACCGAGCAGTACTTC. Protein sequence: CASSPVASATEQYF.

The rearrangement uses TRBV4-3 and TRBJ2-7, with D possibly matching TRBD1 (5 bases). The CDR3 is 15 residues long. V gave up 1 base and J gave up 4 bases, with 14 bases separating them. Germline V lookup: CDR1 LGHNA, CDR2 YSLEER. CDR3 region: CASSQALDRQYEQYF. DNA for the CDR3: TGCGCCAGCAGCCAAGCCCTTGACAGACAATACGAGCAGTACTTC.

The chain is built from TRBV28 and TRBJ2-7, with a possible D match to TRBD1 (6 bases). The CDR3 has 13 amino acids. V lost 9 bases to trimming and J lost 5 bases, with 17 bases between them. Germline V gene lookup returns CDR1 MDHEN and CDR2 SYDVKM. CDR3 DNA sequence: TGTGCCAGTACAGGGAATGTTAGAAACGAGCAGTACTTC. Protein: CASTGNVRNEQYF.

The gene calls are TRBV27 and TRBJ1-1, with D possibly matching TRBD1 (6 bases). Germline loops: CDR1 MNHEY, CDR2 SMNVEV (reference sequence). This CDR3 contains 17 residues. The V end lost 3 bases, the J end lost 3 bases, and 20 bases lay between the germline ends. The CDR3 DNA follows: TGTGCCAGCAGTTTCGTGGGCCCTGCCGAGGGGGACACTGAAGCTTTCTTT. This encodes CASSFVGPAEGDTEAFF.